The 6 T cell receptor beta chains given below trace back to one sample, sequenced in a study of blood T cells in healthy people across ages. Then a second PCR, running about 6 to 12 cycles, was carried out with a sample-barcoded 5' primer and a J-beta primer mix. TCRdb re-called the 5' RACE reads through MiXCR, storing one row per CDR3 protein. The sample lists around 780,000 distinct CDR3 sequences, around a quarter occurring once. These same data were also listed under a study on T cells of mothers and their children.

The source material was blood. These receptors were obtained from a boy between 5 and 17 years old in good health.

The chain joins TRBV14 to TRBJ1-5; weak D call: TRBD1 (5 bases). The CDR3 totals 20 residues. Looked up from germline, CDR1 is SGHDN and CDR2 is FVKESK. V lost 0 bases and J 0 bases, leaving 21 bases between the germline ends. The CDR3 nucleotides read TGTGCCAGCAGCCAAGAGCACCGCCAGGGACCCCTTTATAGCAATCAGCCCCAGCATTTT. Translating gives CASSQEHRQGPLYSNQPQHF.

This rearrangement joins TRBV12-3 or TRBV12-4 to TRBJ2-1; 13 bases match TRBD2. This CDR3 is 16 amino acids long. After removal of 5 bases from V and 8 bases from J, the junction contained 9 bases not matched to a gene. DNA for the CDR3: TGTGCCAGCAGTGCCACTAGCGGGAGGGTGCTCGATGAGCAGTTCTTC. Encoded protein: CASSATSGRVLDEQFF.

The rearrangement uses TRBV4-2 and TRBJ2-5; 11 nucleotides agree with TRBD2. The DNA matches TRBJ2-7 better at its end, which makes the J call doubtful. The CDR3 loop spans 14 amino acids. The germline V gene encodes CDR1 LGHNA and CDR2 YNFKEQ. CDR3 sequence: CASSNSGGASEQYF. CDR3 nucleotide sequence: TGTGCCAGCAGCAATAGCGGGGGGGCTAGCGAGCAGTACTTC.

This clonotype was recorded a few times. The rearrangement joins TRBV9 to TRBJ2-1; 8 bases match TRBD2. In germline, CDR1 is SGDLS, CDR2 YYNGEE. This CDR3 is 17 amino acids long. The J segment lost 7 bases and the V segment lost 2 bases, leaving 14 bases of the junction unmatched. CDR3 sequence reads: CASSVPRTGTSTNEQFF. CDR3 nucleotide sequence: TGTGCCAGCAGCGTCCCTCGTACCGGGACTAGTACGAATGAGCAGTTCTTC.

This clonotype has a handful of counts. J is TRBJ2-3 and V is TRBV27; D gene uncertain. The length of the CDR3 is 16 residues. Trimming took 1 base from V and 6 from J, leaving 17 bases between them. Per the germline V gene, CDR1 is MNHEY and CDR2 is SMNVEV (reference sequence). In DNA form, the CDR3 reads TGTGCCAGCAGTTTATTTAACCCCATCCTAGGGGATACGCAGTATTTT. Encoded protein: CASSLFNPILGDTQYF.

This chain uses TRBV24-1 with TRBJ2-5, with D maybe TRBD2 (5 bases). The end of the DNA is better explained by TRBJ2-1, so the J call may be wrong. CDR1 and CDR2 from the germline V gene are KGHDR and SFDVKD. The CDR3 is 13 amino acids. CDR3 protein: CATSDSPGNEQFF. The CDR3 DNA sequence: TGTGCCACCAGTGACTCTCCCGGGAACGAGCAGTTCTTC.